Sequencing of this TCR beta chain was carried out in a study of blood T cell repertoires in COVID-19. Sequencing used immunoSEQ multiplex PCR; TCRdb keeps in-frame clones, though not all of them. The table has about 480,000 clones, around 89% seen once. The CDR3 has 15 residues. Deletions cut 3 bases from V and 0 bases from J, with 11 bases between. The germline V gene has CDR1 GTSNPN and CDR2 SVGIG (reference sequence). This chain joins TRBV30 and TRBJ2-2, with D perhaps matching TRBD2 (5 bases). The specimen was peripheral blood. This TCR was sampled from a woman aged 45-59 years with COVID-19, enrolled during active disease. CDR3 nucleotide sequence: TGTGCCTGGAGCAGGACTGTCACGAACACCGGGGAGCTGTTTTTT. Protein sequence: CAWSRTVTNTGELFF. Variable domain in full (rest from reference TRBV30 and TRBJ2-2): SQTIHQWPATLVQPVGSPLSLECTVEGTSNPNLYWYRQAAGRGLQLLFYSVGIGQISSEVPQNLSASRPQDRQFILSSKKLLLSDSGFYLCAWSRTVTNTGELFFGEGSRLTVL.